This passage covers 28 T cell receptor beta chains from one sample sequenced in a study of cytomegalovirus exposure and HLA in healthy donors. A multiplex PCR was run with 60 Vbeta primers and 13 Jbeta primers. The table came from immunoSEQ multiplex PCR; TCRdb's copy has only in-frame clones and leaves some out. The table has 150,000 to 200,000 clones, roughly four fifths seen once. The specimen sequenced was PBMCs. These receptors were taken from a male donor in good health and CMV-seropositive.

This clone appeared once. Written as DNA, the CDR3 is TGTGCCAGCAGGAGTGCCGGGACAAGCACAGATACGCAGTATTTT. Protein product: CASRSAGTSTDTQYF. This chain connects TRBV5-4 to TRBJ2-3; a weak D match, TRBD1 (6 bases). Germline CDR1 is SGHNT and CDR2 is YYREEE (reference sequence). The V gene lost 5 bases and the J gene lost 0 bases, with 13 bases spanning the gap. The CDR3 sequence is 15 residues long.

The rearrangement joins TRBV5-1 to TRBJ1-6; 7 bases are shared with TRBD1. Germline V lookup: CDR1 SGHRS, CDR2 YFSETQ. The CDR3 length is 15 residues. The V gene end was trimmed by 4 bases and the J gene end by 3 bases; junction bases not matched to a gene: 4. CDR3 sequence: CASSRGQNYNSPLHF. DNA for the CDR3: TGCGCCAGCAGCCGGGGACAGAACTATAATTCACCCCTCCACTTT.

Concerning this clone: A junction boundary mismatches the germline segment, possibly from a read error. This chain uses TRBV9 with TRBJ2-4; 15 bases are shared with TRBD2. The CDR3 runs to 17 residues. Germline assignment: CDR1 SGDLS and CDR2 YYNGEE. As DNA, the CDR3 is TGTGCCAGCAGCCCCGGACTAGCGGGGGGGCGGGAAAACAGTCAGTACTTC. This sequence encodes CASSPGLAGGRENSQYF.

This clone has more than one count but fewer than ten. The V call is TRBV25-1, the J call TRBJ1-2, with D possibly TRBD1 on 6 matching bases. CDR1 MGHDK and CDR2 SYGVNS come from the germline V gene. V was shortened by 3 bases and J by 5 bases, with 7 bases between the two germline ends. The CDR3 runs 12 residues. CDR3 bases: TGTGCCAGCAGTGACAGGGGTTATGGCTACACCTTC. This translates into CASSDRGYGYTF.

The chain recombines TRBV27 with TRBJ2-7; 7 bases are a match to TRBD1. Trimming removed 3 bases from V and 5 bases from J; junction bases left unmatched: 4. The CDR3 covers 13 residues. Per the germline V gene, CDR1 is MNHEY and CDR2 is SMNVEV (reference sequence). In nucleotides, the CDR3 is TGTGCCAGCAGTTTTCTACAGGGGAACGAGCAGTACTTC. This codes for CASSFLQGNEQYF.

This chain links TRBV7-2 with TRBJ2-1; D is ambiguous. The V gene lost 0 bases and the J gene lost 9 bases, with 9 bases spanning the gap. The germline gives CDR1 SGHTA, CDR2 FQGNSA. The CDR3 totals 13 residues. The CDR3 reads CASSLAILREQFF. In DNA form, the CDR3 reads TGTGCCAGCAGCTTAGCGATACTGCGTGAGCAGTTCTTC.

V and J are TRBV7-8 and TRBJ1-5; TRBD1 matches at 7 bases. V lost 1 base, J lost 1 base, and 1 base stayed unmatched. The CDR3 length is 15 residues. Germline V lookup: CDR1 SGHVS, CDR2 FQNEAQ. This CDR3 reads CASSLEGASNQPQHF. DNA of the CDR3: TGTGCCAGCAGCTTAGAGGGGGCGAGCAATCAGCCCCAGCATTTT.

This clone was observed a handful of times. This rearrangement joins TRBV2 to TRBJ1-1, with 9 positions matching TRBD1. CDR1 is SNHLY, CDR2 FYNNEI, per germline. V shed 6 bases and J 1 base; nucleotides not matched to a gene: 6. The CDR3 has 15 amino acids. The CDR3 region is CASSPNRGPNTEAFF. Written as DNA, the CDR3 is TGTGCCAGCAGCCCTAACAGGGGGCCGAACACTGAAGCTTTCTTT.

Comment on this clone: An end of the junction does not agree with germline; a read error may underlie this. This chain connects TRBV25-1 to TRBJ2-4; unclear D gene. The CDR3 is 14 residues long. Germline V CDR1 and CDR2: MGHDK, SYGVNS. The CDR3 DNA follows: TGTGCCAGCAGTGCGGTGTCGGCAGGCAACAGTCAGTACTTC. Amino acid sequence: CASSAVSAGNSQYF.

This sequence joins TRBV27 and TRBJ2-1; no definite D call. Deletions cut 8 bases from V and 3 bases from J, with 14 bases between. This CDR3 has 14 amino acids. Germline CDR1 MNHEY, CDR2 SMNVEV (reference sequence). CDR3 sequence: CASCDPLYYNEQFF. The DNA for the CDR3 is TGTGCCAGCTGTGATCCACTTTACTACAATGAGCAGTTCTTC.

The chain carries TRBV15 and TRBJ1-3; 9 positions agree with TRBD1. This CDR3 contains 18 residues. The germline CDR1 and CDR2 sequences are LNHNV and YYDKDF (reference sequence). V shed 1 base and J 0 bases; nucleotides not matched to a gene: 7. This chain's CDR3 is CATSRGWTGVSSGNTIYF. In nucleotides, the CDR3 is TGTGCCACCAGCAGAGGGTGGACAGGGGTCAGCTCTGGAAACACCATATATTTT.

The chain uses TRBV7-9 and TRBJ2-5; no definite D call. Trimming removed 5 bases at V and 1 base at J, with 11 bases between. Germline V gene lookup returns CDR1 SEHNR and CDR2 FQNEAQ (reference sequence). The CDR3 spans 14 residues. The CDR3 loop reads CASSLRRVQETQYF. The CDR3 DNA reads TGTGCCAGCAGCCTGAGACGGGTCCAAGAGACCCAGTACTTC.

CDR3 nucleotides: TGTGCCAGCCGTTCGGGTTTGCTCCTAAGCTACGAGCAGTACTTC. Translated, it gives CASRSGLLLSYEQYF. The chain uses TRBV6-5 and TRBJ2-7; no firm D call. Germline V gives CDR1 MNHEY, CDR2 SVGAGI. V dropped 8 bases and J dropped 3 bases, with 20 bases sitting between them. CDR3 length: 15 residues.

The gene calls are TRBV6-5 and TRBJ1-1, with D possibly matching TRBD1 (6 bases). Between the trimmed V and J ends, which lost 0 bases and 4 bases, there was a span of 9 bases. This CDR3 is built from 14 residues. The germline V gene encodes CDR1 MNHEY and CDR2 SVGAGI. The CDR3: CASSYSWDITEAFF. In DNA form, the CDR3 reads TGTGCCAGCAGTTACTCCTGGGACATCACTGAAGCTTTCTTT.

The chain employs TRBV7-9 and TRBJ2-3, with D perhaps TRBD2 (5 bases). Germline V gene data show CDR1 as SEHNR and CDR2 as FQNEAQ (reference sequence). V lost 4 bases to trimming and J lost 0 bases, with 11 bases between them. The CDR3 covers 15 residues. The CDR3: CASSSWERSTDTQYF. The CDR3 DNA reads as TGTGCCAGCAGCTCCTGGGAGCGGAGCACAGATACGCAGTATTTT.

This clone was picked up one time. The chain uses TRBV9 and TRBJ2-2, with TRBD1 matching over 7 bases. Germline V CDR1 and CDR2: SGDLS, YYNGEE. The CDR3 loop spans 16 amino acids. V lost 0 bases and J lost 1; bases outside the gene matches: 3. CDR3 DNA: TGTGCCAGCAGCGTAGCGAGACAGGGGAACACCGGGGAGCTGTTTTTT. Translated: CASSVARQGNTGELFF.

The chain joins TRBV21-1 to TRBJ1-5. TRBV21-1 is recorded as a pseudogene. This CDR3 is 13 amino acids long. The DNA of the CDR3 is TGTGCCAGCAGCAAAGTCCGGGTTCAGCCCCAGCATTTT. Translating gives CASSKVRVQPQHF.

V usage is TRBV30 and J usage is TRBJ1-4; D not certain. Germline V lookup: CDR1 GTSNPN, CDR2 SVGIG (reference sequence). Trimming removed 0 bases at V and 2 bases at J, with 10 bases between. This CDR3 has 15 residues. In DNA form, the CDR3 reads TGTGCCTGGAGTGTACAATCGGGTACTAATGAAAAACTGTTTTTT. Translation gives CAWSVQSGTNEKLFF. Complete variable domain (other parts from reference TRBV30 and TRBJ1-4): SQTIHQWPATLVQPVGSPLSLECTVEGTSNPNLYWYRQAAGRGLQLLFYSVGIGQISSEVPQNLSASRPQDRQFILSSKKLLLSDSGFYLCAWSVQSGTNEKLFFGSGTQLSVL.

The V and J genes are TRBV5-1 and TRBJ2-5, with D unclear. This CDR3 has 13 amino acids. Trimming stripped 1 base from V and 1 base from J, with 5 bases between. The germline V gene encodes CDR1 SGHRS and CDR2 YFSETQ. CDR3 nucleotide sequence: TGCGCCAGCAGCTTGTTCAGCCAAGAGACCCAGTACTTC. Its translation is CASSLFSQETQYF.

The V call is TRBV5-1, the J call TRBJ1-6; tentative D call: TRBD1 (5 bases). CDR3 size: 13 residues. Germline CDR1 and CDR2: SGHRS and YFSETQ. The V end lost 0 bases, the J end lost 7 bases, and 5 bases lay between the germline ends. The CDR3 loop reads CASSLEGNSPLHF. The CDR3 nucleotides are TGCGCCAGCAGCTTGGAGGGGAATTCACCCCTCCACTTT. The whole variable domain, filled in from reference TRBV5-1 and TRBJ1-6, reads KAGVTQTPRYLIKTRGQQVTLSCSPISGHRSVSWYQQTPGQGLQFLFEYFSETQRNKGNFPGRFSGRQFSNSRSEMNVSTLELGDSALYLCASSLEGNSPLHFGNGTRLTVT.

The V call is TRBV7-2, the J call TRBJ1-1, with D possibly matching TRBD1 (5 bases). The CDR3 extends over 15 amino acids. V lost 6 bases, J lost 0 bases, and 14 bases lay in between. Germline CDR1 reads SGHTA; CDR2 reads FQGNSA. CDR3 nucleotides: TGTGCCAGCAGGCCGATGGGGGGGATGAACACTGAAGCTTTCTTT. It codes for CASRPMGGMNTEAFF.

The chain uses TRBV27 and TRBJ1-2; D is perhaps TRBD1 (6 bases). This CDR3 has 15 amino acids. Germline V lookup: CDR1 MNHEY, CDR2 SMNVEV (reference sequence). The germline V and J ends were trimmed by 7 bases and 4 bases, with 19 bases remaining between them. CDR3 amino acids: CASTTAPGVGYGYTF. The CDR3 coding sequence is TGTGCCAGCACCACAGCCCCAGGGGTGGGCTATGGCTACACCTTC.

The rearrangement uses TRBV28 and TRBJ2-2; D not certain. V lost 4 bases to trimming and J lost 6 bases, with 9 bases between them. Germline loops: CDR1 MDHEN, CDR2 SYDVKM. The CDR3 extends over 13 amino acids. The CDR3 bases are TGTGCCAGCAGTTCCCCCTCGGCCGGGGAGCTGTTTTTT. Residues: CASSSPSAGELFF. Complete variable domain (other parts from reference TRBV28 and TRBJ2-2): DVKVTQSSRYLVKRTGEKVFLECVQDMDHENMFWYRQDPGLGLRLIYFSYDVKMKEKGDIPEGYSVSREKKERFSLILESASTNQTSMYLCASSSPSAGELFFGEGSRLTVL.

The chain employs TRBV30 and TRBJ2-7, with 8 bases matching TRBD2. J lost 4 bases, V lost 3 bases, and 8 bases had no gene match. CDR1 is GTSNPN and CDR2 is SVGIG in the germline V gene (reference sequence). This CDR3 contains 14 residues. CDR3 sequence (DNA): TGTGCCTGGAGCGATTTAGCGGGGATTTACGAGCAGTACTTC. This codes for CAWSDLAGIYEQYF.

The V and J genes are TRBV30 and TRBJ1-1; D unresolved. V was cut by 3 bases and J by 8 bases, with 4 bases left in between. The CDR3 has 9 residues. CDR1 and CDR2 (germline): GTSNPN, SVGIG (reference sequence). CDR3 sequence: CAWSSEAFF. In DNA, the CDR3 is TGTGCCTGGAGCTCGGAAGCTTTCTTT.

The chain links TRBV7-2 to TRBJ1-2; a possible D gene is TRBD1 (6 bases). The CDR3 contains 15 residues. Trimming removed 2 bases from V and 7 bases from J, with 17 bases in between. Germline CDR1 SGHTA, CDR2 FQGNSA. The CDR3, as DNA: TGTGCCAGCAGCTTACGTCCAGGGGCGAGTGGTGGCTACACCTTC. As protein: CASSLRPGASGGYTF.

The chain has TRBV6-5 and TRBJ2-7; TRBD2 matches at 11 bases. In germline, CDR1 is MNHEY, CDR2 SVGAGI. The CDR3 consists of 15 residues. The trim removed 2 bases at V and 6 bases at J, leaving 6 bases unmatched. The chain's CDR3 is CASSYRASGGFEQYF. Here the CDR3 DNA reads TGTGCCAGCAGTTACCGGGCTAGCGGGGGGTTCGAGCAGTACTTC.

The chain has TRBV27 and TRBJ2-6; D possibly corresponds to TRBD1 (5 bases). Germline lookup yields CDR1 MNHEY and CDR2 SMNVEV (reference sequence). V gave up 7 bases and J gave up 1 base, with 14 bases separating them. The CDR3 spans 16 residues. The CDR3: CASTRVMFSGANVLTF. DNA for the CDR3: TGTGCCAGCACCAGGGTAATGTTTTCTGGGGCCAACGTCCTGACTTTC.